The 23 T cell receptor beta chains listed next were all sequenced from one sample in a study of blood T cell repertoires in COVID-19. Method: immunoSEQ multiplex PCR; TCRdb's copy keeps in-frame clones and lacks some. The table shows about 88,000 clones, with less than 95% occurring only once. The sample taken for sequencing was peripheral blood. These TCRs come from a man in his late teens or twenties with COVID-19, enrolled during active disease.

The rearrangement uses TRBV27 and TRBJ2-7, with 11 nucleotides matching TRBD1. The CDR3 is 15 residues long. CDR1 MNHEY and CDR2 SMNVEV come from the germline V gene (reference sequence). Unmatched junction bases numbered 9, after V lost 7 bases and J lost 4 bases. CDR3 coding DNA: TGTGCCAGCAAGGGTTTAGGACAGGGGGCGTACGAGCAGTACTTC. Its protein is CASKGLGQGAYEQYF.

The rearrangement links TRBV7-2 to TRBJ2-1, with a weak D call TRBD1 (5 bases). Trimming removed 1 base from V and 9 bases from J, with 13 bases in between. The germline CDR1 and CDR2 sequences are SGHTA and FQGNSA. This CDR3 has 14 amino acids. In DNA form, the CDR3 reads TGTGCCAGCAGCTTAGACGTCGGAAGGGGTGAGCAGTTCTTC. Its protein is CASSLDVGRGEQFF.

The V and J genes are TRBV27 and TRBJ1-5; D remains unclear. Trimming shortened V by 2 bases and J by 0 bases, and 2 bases separated the two germline ends. The CDR3 is 13 residues long. Germline-derived CDR1 and CDR2 are MNHEY and SMNVEV (reference sequence). Here the CDR3 reads CASSLHSNQPQHF. CDR3 bases: TGTGCCAGCAGTTTACATAGCAATCAGCCCCAGCATTTT.

The chain joins TRBV4-3 to TRBJ1-6; D gene ambiguous. Germline CDR1 reads LGHNA; CDR2 reads YSLEER. Trimming left V 5 bases short and J 5 bases short, with 10 bases between. The CDR3 runs 14 residues. CDR3 in DNA: TGCGCCAGCAGCATAGCAGTCAATAATTCACCCCTCCACTTT. Protein product: CASSIAVNNSPLHF.

The rearrangement joins TRBV10-3 to TRBJ1-3; no definite D call. The ends were cut back, 5 bases at V and 2 bases at J, with 4 bases in the middle. Germline CDR1 ENHRY, CDR2 SYGVKD. The CDR3 runs 12 residues. This CDR3 is CAISSAGNTIYF. In DNA, the CDR3 is TGTGCCATCAGTTCGGCTGGAAACACCATATATTTT.

V gene TRBV4-3 combines with J gene TRBJ1-4, with D tentatively TRBD1 (5 bases). CDR3 length: 13 residues. Germline-derived CDR1 and CDR2 are LGHNA and YSLEER. V gave up 1 base and J gave up 12 bases, with 12 bases separating them. The CDR3 DNA sequence: TGCGCCAGCAGCCAAGTCCCAGGGATTGAACTGTTTTTT. Its translation: CASSQVPGIELFF.

The rearrangement links TRBV12-5 to TRBJ1-1; D remains ambiguous. Germline V lookup: CDR1 LGHNT, CDR2 FRNRAP. The CDR3 has 13 amino acids. Trimming stripped 6 bases from V and 3 bases from J, with 11 bases between. The CDR3 coding sequence is TGTGCTAGTGGGCTCCGGGAGGACACTGAAGCTTTCTTT. The encoded protein is CASGLREDTEAFF.

This clone was counted a single time. This sequence joins TRBV4-1 and TRBJ2-1, with TRBD2 matching over 11 bases. J lost 5 bases, V lost 0 bases, and 15 bases had no gene match. This CDR3 contains 20 residues. Looked up from germline, CDR1 is MGHRA and CDR2 is YSYEKL. The CDR3 protein is CASSQDKVGASGRLNNEQFF. CDR3 sequence (DNA): TGCGCCAGCAGCCAAGATAAGGTAGGAGCTAGCGGGAGGTTAAACAATGAGCAGTTCTTC.

This clone occurred once. The J gene is TRBJ2-1, the V gene TRBV27; D possibly corresponds to TRBD2 (5 bases). Per germline, CDR1 MNHEY and CDR2 SMNVEV (reference sequence). The CDR3 runs to 14 residues. Trimming took off 10 bases at V and 7 bases at J, with 20 bases between the two ends. The DNA for the CDR3 is TGTGCCACCAGAAGCCCCCCGGGGAGTAATGAGCAGTTCTTC. This codes for CATRSPPGSNEQFF.

The genes are TRBV6-2 or TRBV6-3 and TRBJ2-5; D call uncertain. This CDR3 is built from 12 residues. V lost 4 bases, J lost 2 bases, and 5 bases lay in between. CDR1 MNHEY and CDR2 SVGEGT come from the germline V gene. CDR3 DNA: TGTGCCAGCAGTTCCAGACAAGAGACCCAGTACTTC. Its translation is CASSSRQETQYF.

This clone was picked up one time. This chain uses TRBV19 with TRBJ2-7; D unresolved. The CDR3 spans 13 residues. Germline values: CDR1 LNHDA, CDR2 SQIVND (reference sequence). Trimming stripped 5 bases from V and 0 bases from J, with 8 bases between. CDR3 in DNA: TGTGCCAGTAGTTTCGGTAGCTCCTACGAGCAGTACTTC. This codes for CASSFGSSYEQYF.

V and J are TRBV13 and TRBJ1-1; 8 bases match TRBD1. With V trimmed by 8 bases and J by 2 bases, 7 bases remained unmatched. Per germline, CDR1 PRHDT and CDR2 FYEKMQ (reference sequence). This CDR3 has 14 residues. The CDR3 DNA sequence: TGTGCCAGCCTACAGGGGGTGAAAAACACTGAAGCTTTCTTT. Protein sequence: CASLQGVKNTEAFF.

The chain couples TRBV28 to TRBJ2-1; possibly TRBD2 for D (6 bases). This CDR3 contains 16 residues. Germline-derived CDR1 and CDR2 are MDHEN and SYDVKM. Trimming left V 2 bases short and J 4 bases short, with 15 bases between. In DNA form, the CDR3 reads TGTGCCAGCAGTTTAATTGACGGGAGCTCATACAATGAGCAGTTCTTC. Translating it yields CASSLIDGSSYNEQFF. Using reference TRBV28 and TRBJ2-1 for the parts outside the CDR3, the full variable domain is DVKVTQSSRYLVKRTGEKVFLECVQDMDHENMFWYRQDPGLGLRLIYFSYDVKMKEKGDIPEGYSVSREKKERFSLILESASTNQTSMYLCASSLIDGSSYNEQFFGPGTRLTVL.

The J gene is TRBJ1-1, the V gene TRBV14; D gene uncertain. The germline gives CDR1 SGHDN, CDR2 FVKESK. The V and J ends lost 6 bases and 5 bases respectively, with 19 bases between them. The CDR3 totals 15 residues. This CDR3 is CASSPRFNGRTEAFF. In nucleotides, the CDR3 is TGTGCCAGCAGTCCAAGGTTCAACGGGAGAACTGAAGCTTTCTTT. Full variable domain (missing parts from reference TRBV14 and TRBJ1-1): EAGVTQFPSHSVIEKGQTVTLRCDPISGHDNLYWYRRVMGKEIKFLLHFVKESKQDESGMPNNRFLAERTGGTYSTLKVQPAELEDSGVYFCASSPRFNGRTEAFFGQGTRLTVV.

This clone was observed once. This rearrangement joins TRBV30 to TRBJ1-2, with D maybe TRBD1 (6 bases). The V gene lost 4 bases and the J gene lost 6 bases, with 15 bases spanning the gap. From germline, CDR1 is GTSNPN and CDR2 SVGIG (reference sequence). The CDR3 runs 13 residues. The CDR3 sequence is CAWMGTGTDGYTF. The DNA for the CDR3 is TGTGCCTGGATGGGAACAGGGACGGATGGCTACACCTTC. Full variable domain (remainder filled in from reference TRBV30 and TRBJ1-2): SQTIHQWPATLVQPVGSPLSLECTVEGTSNPNLYWYRQAAGRGLQLLFYSVGIGQISSEVPQNLSASRPQDRQFILSSKKLLLSDSGFYLCAWMGTGTDGYTFGSGTRLTVV.

This clone was counted only a few times. V usage is TRBV30 and J usage is TRBJ2-5; 11 positions match TRBD2. With V trimmed by 0 bases and J by 1 base, 1 base remained unmatched. Germline-derived CDR1 and CDR2 are GTSNPN and SVGIG (reference sequence). The CDR3 runs to 15 residues. In DNA form, the CDR3 reads TGTGCCTGGAGTGTACTAGCGGGAGTCCAAGAGACCCAGTACTTC. It encodes CAWSVLAGVQETQYF.

This chain links TRBV27 with TRBJ2-7; D is unclear. This CDR3 contains 14 residues. The germline V and J ends were trimmed by 0 bases and 2 bases, with 8 bases remaining between them. Germline values: CDR1 MNHEY, CDR2 SMNVEV (reference sequence). The DNA of the CDR3 is TGTGCCAGCAGTTTATCGCGGCGGACCTACGAGCAGTACTTC. Translating it yields CASSLSRRTYEQYF.

This chain connects TRBV27 to TRBJ2-5, with D perhaps matching TRBD2 (5 bases). Germline assignment: CDR1 MNHEY and CDR2 SMNVEV (reference sequence). The V end lost 1 base, the J end lost 5 bases, and 8 bases lay between the germline ends. The CDR3 has 13 amino acids. In DNA form, the CDR3 reads TGTGCCAGCAGTTTATGGACTGGCGAGACCCAGTACTTC. Translating gives CASSLWTGETQYF.

The V call is TRBV4-1, the J call TRBJ1-6; D ambiguous. The V end was cut by 1 base, the J end by 4 bases, with 11 bases between. The CDR3 has 16 amino acids. Germline assignment: CDR1 MGHRA and CDR2 YSYEKL. CDR3 sequence: CASSQGHGAYNSPLHF. The CDR3 DNA reads as TGCGCCAGCAGCCAAGGTCACGGAGCGTATAATTCACCCCTCCACTTT.

The rearrangement links TRBV6-6 to TRBJ2-1, with 9 bases that match TRBD2. Per the germline V gene, CDR1 is MNHNY and CDR2 is SVGAGI (reference sequence). J lost 4 bases, V lost 3 bases, and 4 bases had no gene match. The CDR3 contains 15 residues. The CDR3 DNA sequence: TGTGCCAGCAGTTATCGAGCGGGAGGTTACAATGAGCAGTTCTTC. Encoded protein: CASSYRAGGYNEQFF.

A few counts support this clone. The V gene is TRBV27, the J gene TRBJ1-1, with D tentatively TRBD1 (6 bases). The CDR3 spans 17 residues. The V end was cut by 2 bases, the J end by 5 bases, with 21 bases between. The germline CDR1 and CDR2 sequences are MNHEY and SMNVEV (reference sequence). As DNA, the CDR3 is TGTGCCAGCAGTTTACACCCACCGGGACACGGTCGGACTGAAGCTTTCTTT. Its protein is CASSLHPPGHGRTEAFF.

V and J are TRBV4-3 and TRBJ2-2, with TRBD2 identical over 9 bases. The J segment lost 0 bases and the V segment lost 0 bases, leaving 2 bases of the junction unmatched. The CDR3 length is 17 residues. CDR1 and CDR2 (germline): LGHNA, YSLEER. The CDR3 here is CASSQERTSANTGELFF. The CDR3 nucleotides are TGCGCCAGCAGCCAAGAAAGGACTAGCGCGAACACCGGGGAGCTGTTTTTT.

This chain uses TRBV7-9 with TRBJ2-7, with TRBD2 identical over 16 bases. The CDR3 runs to 17 residues. J was trimmed by 1 base and V by 3 bases; bases with no gene match: 3. Germline CDR1 reads SEHNR; CDR2 reads FQNEAQ (reference sequence). This CDR3 is CASSFGTSGRDSYEQYF. The CDR3 DNA is TGTGCCAGCAGCTTCGGGACTAGCGGGAGGGATTCCTACGAGCAGTACTTC.